This T cell receptor beta chain was retrieved from a study of T cell changes during pregnancy in multiple sclerosis. Measured with immunoSEQ multiplex PCR; TCRdb has only the in-frame clones, and not every one. Here the sample spans some 120,000 clones, 80% to 95% being singletons. Deletions cut 2 bases from V and 1 base from J, with 5 bases between. This CDR3 has 14 residues. From germline, CDR1 is LNHDA and CDR2 SQIVND (reference sequence). Material: peripheral blood, obtained before pregnancy. The sequence came from a female donor with multiple sclerosis, enrolled in a pregnancy study. V and J are TRBV19 and TRBJ2-2; D gene ambiguous. CDR3 residues: CASSITVNTGELFF. The CDR3 nucleotides are TGTGCCAGTAGTATAACGGTGAACACCGGGGAGCTGTTTTTT.